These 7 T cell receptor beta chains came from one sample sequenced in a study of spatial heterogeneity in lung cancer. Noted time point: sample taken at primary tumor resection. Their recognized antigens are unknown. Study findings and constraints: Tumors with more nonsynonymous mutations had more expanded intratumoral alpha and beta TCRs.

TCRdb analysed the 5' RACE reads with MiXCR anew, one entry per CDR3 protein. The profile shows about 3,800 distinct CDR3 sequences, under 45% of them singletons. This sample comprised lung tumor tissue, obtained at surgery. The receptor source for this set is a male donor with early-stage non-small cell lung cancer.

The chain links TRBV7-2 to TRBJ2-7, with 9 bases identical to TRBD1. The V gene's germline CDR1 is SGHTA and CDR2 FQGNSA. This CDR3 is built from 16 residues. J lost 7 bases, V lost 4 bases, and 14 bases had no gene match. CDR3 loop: CASSSRGTGSPREQYF. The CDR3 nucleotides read TGTGCCAGCAGCTCCCGGGGGACAGGGTCTCCACGGGAGCAGTACTTC.

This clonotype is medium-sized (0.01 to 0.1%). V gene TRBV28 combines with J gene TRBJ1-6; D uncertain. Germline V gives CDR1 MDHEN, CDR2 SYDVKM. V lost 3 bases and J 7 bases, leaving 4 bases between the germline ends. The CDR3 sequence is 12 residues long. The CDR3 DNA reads TGTGCCAGCAGTTTGTTAAATTCACCCCTCCACTTT. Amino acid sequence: CASSLLNSPLHF.

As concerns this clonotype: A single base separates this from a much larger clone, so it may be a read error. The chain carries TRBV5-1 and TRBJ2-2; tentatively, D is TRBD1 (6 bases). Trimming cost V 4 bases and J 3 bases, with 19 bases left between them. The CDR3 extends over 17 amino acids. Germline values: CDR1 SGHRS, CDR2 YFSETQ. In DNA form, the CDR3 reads TGCGCCAGCAGCCCAAGGACAGCCTTTGCGGACACCGGGGAGCTGTTTTTT. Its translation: CASSPRTAFADTGELFF.

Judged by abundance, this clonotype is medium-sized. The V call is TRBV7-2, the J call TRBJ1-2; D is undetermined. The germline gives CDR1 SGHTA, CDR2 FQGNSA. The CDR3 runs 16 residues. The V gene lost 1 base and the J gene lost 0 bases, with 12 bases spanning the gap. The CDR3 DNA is TGTGCCAGCAGCTTAGGGGCAGGACCTGCTAACTATGGCTACACCTTC. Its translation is CASSLGAGPANYGYTF.

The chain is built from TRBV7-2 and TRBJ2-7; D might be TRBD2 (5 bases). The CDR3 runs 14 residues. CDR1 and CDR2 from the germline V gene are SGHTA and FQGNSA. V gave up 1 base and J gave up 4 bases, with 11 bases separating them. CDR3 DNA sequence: TGTGCCAGCAGCTTAGGGCGGGTAACATACGAGCAGTACTTC. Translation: CASSLGRVTYEQYF.

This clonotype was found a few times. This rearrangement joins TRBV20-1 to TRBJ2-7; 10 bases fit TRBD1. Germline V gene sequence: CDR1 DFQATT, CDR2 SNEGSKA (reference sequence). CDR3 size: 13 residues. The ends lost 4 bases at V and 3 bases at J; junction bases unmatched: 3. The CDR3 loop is CSATGTGVYEQYF. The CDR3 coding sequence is TGCAGTGCTACTGGGACAGGGGTCTACGAGCAGTACTTC.

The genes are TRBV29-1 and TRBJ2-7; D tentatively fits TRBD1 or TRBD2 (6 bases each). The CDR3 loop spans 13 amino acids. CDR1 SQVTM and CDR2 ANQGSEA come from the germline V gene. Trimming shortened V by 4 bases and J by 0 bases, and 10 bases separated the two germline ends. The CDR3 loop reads CSVGGGSSYEQYF. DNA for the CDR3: TGCAGCGTTGGAGGGGGGAGCTCCTACGAGCAGTACTTC.